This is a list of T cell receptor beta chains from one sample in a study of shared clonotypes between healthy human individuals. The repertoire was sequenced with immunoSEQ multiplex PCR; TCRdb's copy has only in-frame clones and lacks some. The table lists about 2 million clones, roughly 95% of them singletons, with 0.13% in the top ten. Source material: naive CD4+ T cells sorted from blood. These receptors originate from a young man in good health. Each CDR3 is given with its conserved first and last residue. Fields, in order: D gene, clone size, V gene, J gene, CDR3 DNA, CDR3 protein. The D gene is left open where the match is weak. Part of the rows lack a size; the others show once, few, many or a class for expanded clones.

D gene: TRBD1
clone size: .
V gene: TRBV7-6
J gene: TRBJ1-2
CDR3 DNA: TGTGCCAGCAGCCGTCCCGGGACAGGGTACAATGGCTACACCTTC
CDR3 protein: CASSRPGTGYNGYTF

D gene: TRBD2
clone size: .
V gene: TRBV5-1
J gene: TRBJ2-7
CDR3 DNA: TGCGCCAGCAGCTTGGGTCCCGCTAGCGGGAGTTTATCCGAGCAGTACTTC
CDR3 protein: CASSLGPASGSLSEQYF

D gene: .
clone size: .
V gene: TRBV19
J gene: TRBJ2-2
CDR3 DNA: TGTGCCAGTAGTACCCCGGGACGGAACTCCGGGGAGCTGTTTTTT
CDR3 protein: CASSTPGRNSGELFF

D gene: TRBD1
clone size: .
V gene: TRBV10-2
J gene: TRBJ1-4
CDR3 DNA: TGCGCCAGCAGCGACAGGGGAGCAACTAATGAAAAACTGTTTTTT
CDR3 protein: CASSDRGATNEKLFF

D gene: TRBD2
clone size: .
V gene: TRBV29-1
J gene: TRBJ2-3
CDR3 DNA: TGCAGCGTAAGGCCGGGACTAGCATCAGATACGCAGTATTTT
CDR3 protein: CSVRPGLASDTQYF

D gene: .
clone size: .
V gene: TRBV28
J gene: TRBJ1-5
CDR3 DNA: TGTGCCAGCAGCCCAATGGGGGGGCAGGGGCAGCCCCAGCATTTT
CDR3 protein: CASSPMGGQGQPQHF

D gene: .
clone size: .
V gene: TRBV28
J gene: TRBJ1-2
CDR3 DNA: TGTGCCAGCAGTTCCGGGACACCGGTTGGCGGCTACACCTTC
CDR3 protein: CASSSGTPVGGYTF

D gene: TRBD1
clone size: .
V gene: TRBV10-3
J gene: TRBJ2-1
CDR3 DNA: TGTGCCCACTCCGTGCAGGGGGAGAATGAGCAGTTCTTC
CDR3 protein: CAHSVQGENEQFF

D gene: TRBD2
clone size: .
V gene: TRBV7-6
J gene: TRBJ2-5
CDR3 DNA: TGTGCCAGCAGCTTAGAGGGGCGGGGGACCCAAGAGACCCAGTACTTC
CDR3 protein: CASSLEGRGTQETQYF

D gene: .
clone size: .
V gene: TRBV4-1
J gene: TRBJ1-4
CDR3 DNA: TGCGCCAGCAGCCAGCAGAAGGGGGGCTCTGGTGAAAAACTGTTTTTT
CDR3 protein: CASSQQKGGSGEKLFF

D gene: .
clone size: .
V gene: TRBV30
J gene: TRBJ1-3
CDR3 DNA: TGTGCCTCAACGCGGGAGGCGCGTGGAAACACCATATATTTT
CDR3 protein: CASTREARGNTIYF

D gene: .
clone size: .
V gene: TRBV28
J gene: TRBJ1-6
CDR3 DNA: TGTGCCAGCAGTTCCGGGGGTAGCTCCTATAATTCACCCCTCCACTTT
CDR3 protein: CASSSGGSSYNSPLHF

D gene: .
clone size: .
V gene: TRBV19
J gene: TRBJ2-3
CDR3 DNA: TGTGCCAGTAGTGAGACAGATACGCAGTATTTT
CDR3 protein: CASSETDTQYF

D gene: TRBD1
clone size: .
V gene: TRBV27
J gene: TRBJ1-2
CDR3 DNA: TGTGCCAGCAGTCCAAGGGACAGGGTGTCGCGAGGCTACACCTTC
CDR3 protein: CASSPRDRVSRGYTF

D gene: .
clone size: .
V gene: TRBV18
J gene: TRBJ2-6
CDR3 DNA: TGTGCCAGCTCCGGCAGGACCTTCTCTGGGGCCAACGTCCTGACTTTC
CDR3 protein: CASSGRTFSGANVLTF

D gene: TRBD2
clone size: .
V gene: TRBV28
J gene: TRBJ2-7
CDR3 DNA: TGTGCCAGCAGTTCCGGGGGGGGCACTTCCTACGAGCAGTACTTC
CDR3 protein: CASSSGGGTSYEQYF

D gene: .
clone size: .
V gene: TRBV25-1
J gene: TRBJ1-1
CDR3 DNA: TGTGCCAGCAGTGAAACCGGACGGGGAGGATACACTGAAGCTTTCTTT
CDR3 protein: CASSETGRGGYTEAFF

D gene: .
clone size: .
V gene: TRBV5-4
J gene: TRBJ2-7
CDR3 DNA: TGTGCCAGCAGCTTGGACAGCCTTCCCTACGAGCAGTACTTC
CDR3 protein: CASSLDSLPYEQYF

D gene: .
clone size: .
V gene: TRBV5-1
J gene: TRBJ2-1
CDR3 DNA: TGCGCCAGGCGAGGTGGGGACAACTACAATGAGCAGTTCTTC
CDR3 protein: CARRGGDNYNEQFF

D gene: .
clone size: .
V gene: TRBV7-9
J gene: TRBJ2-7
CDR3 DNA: TGTGCCAGCAGCTTCGATTCCTACGAGCAGTACTTC
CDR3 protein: CASSFDSYEQYF

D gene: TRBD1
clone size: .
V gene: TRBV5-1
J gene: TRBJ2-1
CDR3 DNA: TGCGCCAGGGGCCGGGACAGGGGTAACAATGAGCAGTTCTTC
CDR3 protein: CARGRDRGNNEQFF

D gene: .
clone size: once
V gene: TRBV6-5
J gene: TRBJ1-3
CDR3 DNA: TGTGCCAGCAGTTCAAGACATCACTCTGGAAACACCATATATTTT
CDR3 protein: CASSSRHHSGNTIYF

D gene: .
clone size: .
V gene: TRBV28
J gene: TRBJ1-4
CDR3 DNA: TGTGCCAGCTGTGGGCGTACGGCGGAACTGTTTTTT
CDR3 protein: CASCGRTAELFF

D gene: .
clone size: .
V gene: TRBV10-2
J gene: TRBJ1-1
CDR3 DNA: TGCGCCAGCAGTGAGACCCTCGAAGCTTTCTTT
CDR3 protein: CASSETLEAFF

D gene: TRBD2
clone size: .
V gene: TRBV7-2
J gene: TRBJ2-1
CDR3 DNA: TGTGCCAGCAGCTTTGGTAGCGGGAGCCCGCAGGAGCAGTTCTTC
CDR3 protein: CASSFGSGSPQEQFF

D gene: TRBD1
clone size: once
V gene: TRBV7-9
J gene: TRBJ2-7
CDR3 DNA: TGTGCCAGCAGCTTAATACAGGGGGCCTACGAGCAGTACTTC
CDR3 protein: CASSLIQGAYEQYF

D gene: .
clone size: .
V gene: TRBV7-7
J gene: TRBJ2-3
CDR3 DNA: TGTGCTAGCAGCTTGGACAGACACACAGATACGCAGTATTTT
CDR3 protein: CASSLDRHTDTQYF

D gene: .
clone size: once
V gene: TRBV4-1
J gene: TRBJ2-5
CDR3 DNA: TGCGCCAGCAGCCCAAGCGGCCCAGTACCCCAAGAGACCCAGTACTTC
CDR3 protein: CASSPSGPVPQETQYF

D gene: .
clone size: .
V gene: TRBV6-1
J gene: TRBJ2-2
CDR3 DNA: TGTGCCAGCAGTAAAGGGAGGTCCGGGGAGCTGTTTTTT
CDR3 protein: CASSKGRSGELFF

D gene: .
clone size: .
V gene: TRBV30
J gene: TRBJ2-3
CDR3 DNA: TGTGCCTGGAGACGAGATACGCAGTATTTT
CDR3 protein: CAWRRDTQYF

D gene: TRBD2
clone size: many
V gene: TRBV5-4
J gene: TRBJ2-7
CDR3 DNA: TGTGCCAGCAGCCCTGGGGGAGGGCGCTACGAGCAGTACTTC
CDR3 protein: CASSPGGGRYEQYF